A selection of T cell receptor beta chains follows, all from one sample in a study of shared clonotypes between healthy human individuals. The repertoire was sequenced with immunoSEQ multiplex PCR; TCRdb's copy has only in-frame clones and lacks some. The top ten clones hold around 24% of a sample with under 850,000 clones, around 93% of them seen once. The specimen sequenced was naive CD8+ T cells sorted from blood. The receptors come from a man between 25 and 39 years old in good health. The CDR3 runs from the conserved cysteine through the conserved F or W. D genes are given only for firm matches. Expanded clones are given a class, and other clones once, few, many or no size at all.

>TRBV27|-|TRBJ2-1|TRBD2
CASIAGGPYNEQFF
TGTGCCAGCATTGCGGGGGGACCCTACAATGAGCAGTTCTTC
>TRBV10-1|-|TRBJ2-3|-
CASSERGPDTQYF
TGCGCCAGCAGTGAGAGGGGACCAGATACGCAGTATTTT
>TRBV9|-|TRBJ2-3|-
CASSLNSDTQYF
TGTGCCAGCAGCCTCAACTCAGATACGCAGTATTTT
>TRBV4-1|-|TRBJ2-2|-
CASSSRQENTGELFF
TGCGCCAGCAGCTCTCGACAGGAGAACACCGGGGAGCTGTTTTTT
>TRBV7-6|-|TRBJ2-3|-
CASSPSGTASGTDTQYF
TGTGCCAGCAGCCCCTCAGGGACTGCGAGTGGCACAGATACGCAGTATTTT
>TRBV4-2|-|TRBJ1-1|-
CASSQAGKNTEAFF
TGTGCCAGCAGCCAAGCTGGGAAGAACACTGAAGCTTTCTTT
>TRBV7-2|-|TRBJ1-3|-
CASSFLPGTGNTIYF
TGTGCCAGCAGCTTTCTTCCCGGGACAGGAAACACCATATATTTT
>TRBV28|once|TRBJ2-3|TRBD1
CASNMDRVFTDTQYF
TGTGCCAGCAACATGGACAGGGTTTTCACAGATACGCAGTATTTT
>TRBV27|-|TRBJ2-7|TRBD1
CASSYSGTGFREQYF
TGTGCCAGCAGTTACTCCGGGACAGGGTTCCGCGAGCAGTACTTC
>TRBV29-1|once|TRBJ2-2|-
CSVDLNPTGELFF
TGCAGCGTTGATTTGAATCCCACCGGGGAGCTGTTTTTT
>TRBV13|-|TRBJ2-7|-
CASSLSASSYEQYF
TGTGCCAGCAGCCTCTCGGCAAGCTCCTACGAGCAGTACTTC
>TRBV11-2|-|TRBJ1-4|-
CASSRRATNEKLFF
TGTGCCAGCAGCCGCAGAGCAACTAATGAAAAACTGTTTTTT
>TRBV5-5|once|TRBJ2-7|-
CASSLQAFDSEQYF
TGTGCCAGCAGCTTGCAGGCGTTTGACTCCGAGCAGTACTTC
>TRBV11-2|once|TRBJ2-3|-
CASSAYTDTQYF
TGTGCCAGCAGTGCCTACACAGATACGCAGTATTTT
>TRBV28|-|TRBJ2-3|TRBD2
CASSLYSGSEDTQYF
TGTGCCAGCAGTTTATATAGCGGGAGTGAGGATACGCAGTATTTT
>TRBV11-2|-|TRBJ2-3|TRBD2
CASSLGRSGRLTDTQYF
TGTGCCAGCAGCTTAGGGCGCAGCGGGAGGCTCACAGATACGCAGTATTTT
>TRBV7-3|-|TRBJ2-2|-
CASSPLTAGELFF
TGTGCCAGCAGCCCACTTACCGCCGGGGAGCTGTTTTTT
>TRBV13|once|TRBJ2-7|-
CASSRTGTLAYEQYF
TGTGCCAGCAGCAGAACCGGGACACTCGCCTACGAGCAGTACTTC
>TRBV5-6|-|TRBJ1-1|TRBD1
CASSLAGTAEAFF
TGTGCCAGCAGCTTGGCTGGGACAGCTGAAGCTTTCTTT